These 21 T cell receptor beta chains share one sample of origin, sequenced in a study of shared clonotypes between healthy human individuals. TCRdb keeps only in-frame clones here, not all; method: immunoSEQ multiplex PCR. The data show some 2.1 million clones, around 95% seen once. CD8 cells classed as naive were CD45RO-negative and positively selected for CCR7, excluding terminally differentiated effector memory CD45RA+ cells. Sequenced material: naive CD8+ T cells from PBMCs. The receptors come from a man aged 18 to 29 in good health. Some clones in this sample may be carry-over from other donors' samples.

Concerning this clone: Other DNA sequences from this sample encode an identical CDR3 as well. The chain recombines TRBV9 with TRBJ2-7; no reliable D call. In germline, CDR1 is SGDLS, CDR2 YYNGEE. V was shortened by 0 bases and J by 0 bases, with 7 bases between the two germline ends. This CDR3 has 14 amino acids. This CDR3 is CASSVGGDSYEQYF. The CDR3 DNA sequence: TGTGCCAGCAGCGTAGGAGGTGACTCCTACGAGCAGTACTTC.

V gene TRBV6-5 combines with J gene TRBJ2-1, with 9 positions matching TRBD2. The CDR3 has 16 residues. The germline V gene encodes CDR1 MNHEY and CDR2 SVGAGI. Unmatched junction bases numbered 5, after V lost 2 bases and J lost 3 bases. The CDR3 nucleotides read TGTGCCAGCAGTTACCTAGCGGGATCAGGCTACAATGAGCAGTTCTTC. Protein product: CASSYLAGSGYNEQFF.

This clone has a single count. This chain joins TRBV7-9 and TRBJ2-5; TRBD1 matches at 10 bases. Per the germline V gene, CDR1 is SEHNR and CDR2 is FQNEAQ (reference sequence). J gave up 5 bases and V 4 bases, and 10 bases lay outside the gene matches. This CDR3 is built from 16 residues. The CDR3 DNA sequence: TGTGCCAGCAGCTCATCGGGACAGGGGAGGTGGGAGACCCAGTACTTC. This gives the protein CASSSSGQGRWETQYF. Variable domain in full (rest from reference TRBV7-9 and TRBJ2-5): DTGVSQNPRHKITKRGQNVTFRCDPISEHNRLYWYRQTLGQGPEFLTYFQNEAQLEKSRLLSDRFSAERPKGSFSTLEIQRTEQGDSAMYLCASSSSGQGRWETQYFGPGTRLLVL.

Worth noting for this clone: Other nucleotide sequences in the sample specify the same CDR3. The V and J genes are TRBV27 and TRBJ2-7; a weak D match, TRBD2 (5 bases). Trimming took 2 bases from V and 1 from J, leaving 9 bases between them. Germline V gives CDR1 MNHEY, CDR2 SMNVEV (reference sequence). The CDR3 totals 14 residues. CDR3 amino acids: CASSLRGPSYEQYF. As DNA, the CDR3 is TGTGCCAGCAGTTTACGGGGTCCGTCCTACGAGCAGTACTTC.

The CDR3 is CASRENLRDRVSQPQHF. CDR3 sequence (DNA): TGTGCCAGCAGAGAAAACCTCCGGGACAGGGTTTCTCAGCCCCAGCATTTT. This chain links TRBV2 with TRBJ1-5; 9 bases align to TRBD1. This CDR3 has 17 residues. Trimming cost V 6 bases and J 6 bases; bases outside gene matches: 15. Germline lookup yields CDR1 SNHLY and CDR2 FYNNEI. Full variable domain (missing parts from reference TRBV2 and TRBJ1-5): EPEVTQTPSHQVTQMGQEVILRCVPISNHLYFYWYRQILGQKVEFLVSFYNNEISEKSEIFDDQFSVERPDGSNFTLKIRSTKLEDSAMYFCASRENLRDRVSQPQHFGDGTRLSIL.

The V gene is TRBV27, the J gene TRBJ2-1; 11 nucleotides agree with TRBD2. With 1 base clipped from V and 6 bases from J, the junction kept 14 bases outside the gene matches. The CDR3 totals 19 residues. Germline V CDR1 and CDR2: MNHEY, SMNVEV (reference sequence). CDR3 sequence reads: CASSLFPRLAGGPGNEQFF. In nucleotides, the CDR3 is TGTGCCAGCAGTTTATTCCCTCGGTTAGCGGGAGGGCCAGGCAATGAGCAGTTCTTC.

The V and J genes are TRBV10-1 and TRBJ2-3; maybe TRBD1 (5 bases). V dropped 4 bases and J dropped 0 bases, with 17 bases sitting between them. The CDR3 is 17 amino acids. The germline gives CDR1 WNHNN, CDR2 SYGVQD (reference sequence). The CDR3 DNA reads TGCGCCAGCAGTGGTTCCCCGGACATAACTAGCACAGATACGCAGTATTTT. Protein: CASSGSPDITSTDTQYF.

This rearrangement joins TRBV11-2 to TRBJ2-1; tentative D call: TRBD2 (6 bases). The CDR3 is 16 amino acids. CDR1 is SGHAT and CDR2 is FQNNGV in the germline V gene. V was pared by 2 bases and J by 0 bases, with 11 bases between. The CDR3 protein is CASSLITGDSYNEQFF. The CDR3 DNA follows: TGTGCCAGCAGCTTAATTACGGGGGACTCCTACAATGAGCAGTTCTTC.

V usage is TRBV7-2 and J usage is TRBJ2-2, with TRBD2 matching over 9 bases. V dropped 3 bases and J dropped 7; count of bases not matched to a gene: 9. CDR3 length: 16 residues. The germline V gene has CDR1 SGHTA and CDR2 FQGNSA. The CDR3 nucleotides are TGTGCCAGCAGCTTTATAGCGGGAGTTGGTTACGGGGAGCTGTTTTTT. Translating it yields CASSFIAGVGYGELFF.

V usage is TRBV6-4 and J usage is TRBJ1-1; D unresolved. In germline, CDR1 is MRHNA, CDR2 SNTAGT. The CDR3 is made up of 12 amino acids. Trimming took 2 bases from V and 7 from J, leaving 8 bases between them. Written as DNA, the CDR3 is TGTGCCAGCAGTGACGGCGGCCTTGAAGCTTTCTTT. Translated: CASSDGGLEAFF.

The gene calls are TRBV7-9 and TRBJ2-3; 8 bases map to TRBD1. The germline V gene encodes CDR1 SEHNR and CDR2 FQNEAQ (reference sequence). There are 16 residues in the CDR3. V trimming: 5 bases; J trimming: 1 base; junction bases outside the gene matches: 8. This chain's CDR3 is CASSPRTGQGTDTQYF. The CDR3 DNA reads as TGTGCCAGCAGCCCCCGGACAGGGCAAGGCACAGATACGCAGTATTTT.

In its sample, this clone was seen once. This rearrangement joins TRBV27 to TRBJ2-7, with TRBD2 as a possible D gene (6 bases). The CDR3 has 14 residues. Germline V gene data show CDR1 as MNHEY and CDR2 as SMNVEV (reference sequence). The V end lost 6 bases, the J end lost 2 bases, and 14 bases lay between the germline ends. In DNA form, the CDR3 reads TGTGCCAGCAGGGGGTCGGGAGTCCCCTACGAGCAGTACTTC. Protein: CASRGSGVPYEQYF.

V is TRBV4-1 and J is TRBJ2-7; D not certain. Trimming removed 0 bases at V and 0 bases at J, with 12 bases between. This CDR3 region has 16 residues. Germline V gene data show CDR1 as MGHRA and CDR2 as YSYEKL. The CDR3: CASSQDDGWSSYEQYF. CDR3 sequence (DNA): TGCGCCAGCAGCCAAGATGACGGGTGGAGCTCCTACGAGCAGTACTTC.

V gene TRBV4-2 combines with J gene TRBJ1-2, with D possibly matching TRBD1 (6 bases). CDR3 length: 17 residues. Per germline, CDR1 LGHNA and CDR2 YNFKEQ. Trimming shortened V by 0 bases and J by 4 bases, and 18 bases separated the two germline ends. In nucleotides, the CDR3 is TGTGCCAGCAGCCAAGAAGGGGACAATCGGGGGGCCTATGGCTACACCTTC. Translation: CASSQEGDNRGAYGYTF.

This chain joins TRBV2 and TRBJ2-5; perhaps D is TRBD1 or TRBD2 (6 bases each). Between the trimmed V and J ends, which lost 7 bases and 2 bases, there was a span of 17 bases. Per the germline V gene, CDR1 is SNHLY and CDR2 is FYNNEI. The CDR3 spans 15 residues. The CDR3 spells CASNRAEGGQETQYF. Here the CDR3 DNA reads TGTGCCAGCAACCGAGCGGAGGGGGGTCAAGAGACCCAGTACTTC.

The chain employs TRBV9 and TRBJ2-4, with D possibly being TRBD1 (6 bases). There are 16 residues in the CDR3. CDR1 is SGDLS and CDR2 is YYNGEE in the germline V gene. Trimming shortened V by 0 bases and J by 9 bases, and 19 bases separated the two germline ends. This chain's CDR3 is CASSVDVGTSGAIQYF. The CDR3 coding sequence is TGTGCCAGCAGCGTAGATGTAGGGACATCGGGTGCCATTCAGTACTTC.

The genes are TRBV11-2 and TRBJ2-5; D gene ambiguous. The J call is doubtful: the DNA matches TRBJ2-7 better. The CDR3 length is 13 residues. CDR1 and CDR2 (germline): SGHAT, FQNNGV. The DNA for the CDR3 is TGTGCCAGCAGCTTAGGGATACCCTACGAGCAGTACTTC. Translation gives CASSLGIPYEQYF.

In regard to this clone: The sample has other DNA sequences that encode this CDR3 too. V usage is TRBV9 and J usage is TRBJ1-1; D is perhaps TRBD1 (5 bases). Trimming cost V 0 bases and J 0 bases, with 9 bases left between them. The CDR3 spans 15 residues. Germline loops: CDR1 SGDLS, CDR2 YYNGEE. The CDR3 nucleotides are TGTGCCAGCAGCGTAGGTGGGGCTATGAACACTGAAGCTTTCTTT. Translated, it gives CASSVGGAMNTEAFF.

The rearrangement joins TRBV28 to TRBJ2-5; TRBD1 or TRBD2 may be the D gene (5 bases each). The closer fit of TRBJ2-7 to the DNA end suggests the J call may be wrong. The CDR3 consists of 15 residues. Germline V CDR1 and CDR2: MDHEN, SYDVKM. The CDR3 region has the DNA TGTGCCAGCAGTTTTTTAAGGGACGGACCTTACGAGCAGTACTTC. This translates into CASSFLRDGPYEQYF.

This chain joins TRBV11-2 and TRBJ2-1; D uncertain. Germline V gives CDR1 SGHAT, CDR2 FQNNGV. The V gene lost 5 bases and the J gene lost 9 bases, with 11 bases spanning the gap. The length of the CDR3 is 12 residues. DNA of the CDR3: TGTGCCAGCAGCCCATGGGGTGGTGAGCAGTTCTTC. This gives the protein CASSPWGGEQFF.

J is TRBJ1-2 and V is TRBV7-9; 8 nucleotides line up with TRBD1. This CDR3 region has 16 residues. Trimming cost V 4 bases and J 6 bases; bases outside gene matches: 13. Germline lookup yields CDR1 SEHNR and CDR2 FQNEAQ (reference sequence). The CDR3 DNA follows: TGTGCCAGCAGCTCCCTCTCGGGGCAGGGGGCGCATGGCTACACCTTC. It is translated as CASSSLSGQGAHGYTF.